This T cell receptor beta chain was sequenced for a study of CD8 T cells in ankylosing spondylitis. TCRdb recomputed calls from the 5' RACE reads with MiXCR, one row per CDR3 protein. In the table there are about 130,000 distinct CDR3 sequences, approximately 9.9% of which are singletons. J lost 4 bases, V lost 1 base, and 10 bases had no gene match. Germline-derived CDR1 and CDR2 are LGHNA and YSLEER. The CDR3 runs 17 residues. Study observations and caveats: A CD8+ phenotype characterized the disease-linked clones, which were relatively rare in peripheral blood. Both synovial fluid and blood in reactive arthritis had previously been reported to carry some motif variants. Reportedly, significant enrichment of disease-linked clones occurred in matched ankylosing spondylitis synovial fluid.

This clonotype rates as medium-sized. The antigen remains undetermined. This chain connects TRBV4-3 to TRBJ2-3; 8 nucleotides agree with TRBD2. This receptor was identified in a male donor with ankylosing spondylitis or in good health (not recorded which). Input material: blood, either unsorted or a sorted T cell fraction (not recorded which). The CDR3 loop is CASSQVAGSVMPDTQYF. The CDR3 region has the DNA TGCGCCAGCAGCCAAGTAGCGGGATCGGTAATGCCAGATACGCAGTATTTT.